The TCR beta chain under discussion was sequenced for a study of blood T cell repertoires in COVID-19. Study overall: The United States, Italy and Spain were the sources of the acute and convalescent COVID-19 samples. T cells, B-cell-depleted T cells, or PBMCs supplied cDNA or gDNA.

Original data processing: Using reference gene primer amplification, nucleated cell counts were estimated. TCRdb's copy holds only in-frame clones and misses some; the assay was immunoSEQ multiplex PCR. The V and J calls and clone size are taken from that table; D and trimming were inferred from the DNA. The sample includes hundreds of thousands of clones, around 86% of them seen just once. Germline CDR1 and CDR2: SGHTA and FQGNSA. CDR3 size: 13 residues. With 1 base removed from V and 8 bases from J, the gap between germline ends came to 11 bases. The chain is built from TRBV7-2 and TRBJ1-2; D gene uncertain. The sequenced sample consisted of peripheral blood. The TCR originated in an older man with acute or convalescent COVID-19. The CDR3 nucleotides read TGTGCCAGCAGCTTAGAAGTGGCGGAGGGCTACACCTTC. Translating gives CASSLEVAEGYTF.